This TCR beta chain was recorded in a study of blood T cell repertoires in COVID-19. Looking at the study overall: Sources were T cells, B-cell-depleted T cells, or PBMCs; the material itself was cDNA or gDNA.

Germline CDR1 is SGHRS and CDR2 is YFSETQ. Trimming removed 4 bases from V and 9 bases from J; junction bases left unmatched: 14. CDR3 length: 16 residues. In the source study's methods: Amplification of reference gene primers was used by the study to estimate nucleated cell counts. Clones were read by immunoSEQ multiplex PCR, and TCRdb kept only the in-frame ones, dropping some. From that table come the V and J calls and clone size; the DNA was used to work out D and trimming. This sample has 250,000 or so clones, with approximately 90% found just once. This chain links TRBV5-1 with TRBJ2-1, with 9 bases fitting TRBD2. Sequencing was performed on PBMCs or T cells enriched from blood (not recorded which). This receptor was taken from a woman in her thirties with acute COVID-19. CDR3 protein: CASSGVVGREGREQFF. In DNA form, the CDR3 reads TGCGCCAGCAGCGGGGTTGTTGGGCGGGAGGGCCGTGAGCAGTTCTTC. Full variable domain (rest looked up from reference TRBV5-1 and TRBJ2-1): KAGVTQTPRYLIKTRGQQVTLSCSPISGHRSVSWYQQTPGQGLQFLFEYFSETQRNKGNFPGRFSGRQFSNSRSEMNVSTLELGDSALYLCASSGVVGREGREQFFGPGTRLTVL.